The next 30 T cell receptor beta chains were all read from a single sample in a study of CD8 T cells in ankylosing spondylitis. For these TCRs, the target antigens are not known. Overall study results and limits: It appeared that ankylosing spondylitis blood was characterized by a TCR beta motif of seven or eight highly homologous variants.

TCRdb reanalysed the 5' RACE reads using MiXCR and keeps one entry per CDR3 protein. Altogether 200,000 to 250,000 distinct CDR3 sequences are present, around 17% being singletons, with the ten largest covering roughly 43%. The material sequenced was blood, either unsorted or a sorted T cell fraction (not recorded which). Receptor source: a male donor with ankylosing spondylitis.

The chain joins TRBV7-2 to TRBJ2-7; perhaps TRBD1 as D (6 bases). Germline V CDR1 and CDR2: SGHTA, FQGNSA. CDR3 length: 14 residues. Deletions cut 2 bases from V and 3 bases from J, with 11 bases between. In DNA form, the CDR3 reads TGTGCCAGCAGCTTACTGGGGGCCGACTACGAGCAGTACTTC. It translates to CASSLLGADYEQYF.

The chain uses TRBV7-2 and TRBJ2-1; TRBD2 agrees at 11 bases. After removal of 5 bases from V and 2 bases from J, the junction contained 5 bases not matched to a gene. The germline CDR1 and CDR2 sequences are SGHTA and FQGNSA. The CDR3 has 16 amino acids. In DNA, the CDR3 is TGTGCCAGCAGCCTACTAGCGGGAGTACCCTACAATGAGCAGTTCTTC. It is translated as CASSLLAGVPYNEQFF.

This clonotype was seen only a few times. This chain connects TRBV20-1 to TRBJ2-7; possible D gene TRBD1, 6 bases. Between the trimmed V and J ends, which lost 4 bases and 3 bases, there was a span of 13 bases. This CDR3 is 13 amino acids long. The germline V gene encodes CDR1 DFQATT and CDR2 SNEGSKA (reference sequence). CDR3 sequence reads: CSANGQNLYEQYF. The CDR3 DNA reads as TGCAGTGCTAACGGACAGAATCTCTACGAGCAGTACTTC.

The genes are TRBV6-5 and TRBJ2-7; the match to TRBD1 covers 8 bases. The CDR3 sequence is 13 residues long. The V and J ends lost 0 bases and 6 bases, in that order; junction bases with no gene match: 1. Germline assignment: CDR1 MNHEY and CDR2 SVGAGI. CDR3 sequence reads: CASSYSTGAEQYF. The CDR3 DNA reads TGTGCCAGCAGTTACTCGACAGGGGCCGAGCAGTACTTC.

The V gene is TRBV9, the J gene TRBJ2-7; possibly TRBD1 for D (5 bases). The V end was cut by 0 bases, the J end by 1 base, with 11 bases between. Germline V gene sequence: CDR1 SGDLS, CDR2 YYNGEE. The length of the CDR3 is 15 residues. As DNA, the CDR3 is TGTGCCAGCAGCGTAGATACAGGCGAATCCTACGAGCAGTACTTC. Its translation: CASSVDTGESYEQYF.

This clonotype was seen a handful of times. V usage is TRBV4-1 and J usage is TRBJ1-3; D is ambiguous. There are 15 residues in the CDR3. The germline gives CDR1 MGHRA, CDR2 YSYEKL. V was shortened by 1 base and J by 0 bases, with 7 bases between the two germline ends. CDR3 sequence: CASSQGQASGNTIYF. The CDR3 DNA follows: TGCGCCAGCAGCCAAGGGCAGGCCTCTGGAAACACCATATATTTT.

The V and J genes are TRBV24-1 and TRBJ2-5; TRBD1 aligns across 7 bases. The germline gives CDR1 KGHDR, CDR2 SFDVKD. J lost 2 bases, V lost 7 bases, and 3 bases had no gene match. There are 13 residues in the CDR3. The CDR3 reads CATRQTGQETQYF. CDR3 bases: TGTGCCACCAGACAGACAGGGCAAGAGACCCAGTACTTC.

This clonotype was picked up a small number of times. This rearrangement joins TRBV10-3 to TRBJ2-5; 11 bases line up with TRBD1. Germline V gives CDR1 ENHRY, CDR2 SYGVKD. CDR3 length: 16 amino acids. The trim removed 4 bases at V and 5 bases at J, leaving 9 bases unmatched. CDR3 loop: CAISAGTGGIGETQYF. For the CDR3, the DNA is TGTGCCATCAGTGCCGGGACAGGGGGGATCGGGGAGACCCAGTACTTC.

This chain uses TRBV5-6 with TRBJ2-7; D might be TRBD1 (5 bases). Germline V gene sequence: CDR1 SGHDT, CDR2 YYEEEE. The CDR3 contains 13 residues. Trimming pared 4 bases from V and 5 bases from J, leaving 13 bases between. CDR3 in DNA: TGTGCCAGCAGCGAGATAGGGGTCGACGAGCAGTACTTC. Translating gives CASSEIGVDEQYF.

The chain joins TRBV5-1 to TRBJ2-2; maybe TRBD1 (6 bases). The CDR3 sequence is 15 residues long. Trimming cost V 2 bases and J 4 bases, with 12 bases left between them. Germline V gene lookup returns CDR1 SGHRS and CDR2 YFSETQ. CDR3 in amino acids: CASSFWGLGTGELFF. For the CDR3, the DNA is TGCGCCAGCAGCTTTTGGGGGCTGGGCACCGGGGAGCTGTTTTTT.

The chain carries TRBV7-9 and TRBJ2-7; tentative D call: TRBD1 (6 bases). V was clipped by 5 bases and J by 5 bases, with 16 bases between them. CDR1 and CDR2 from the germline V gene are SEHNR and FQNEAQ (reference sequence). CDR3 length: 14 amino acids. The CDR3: CASSPLQGPHEQYF. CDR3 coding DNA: TGTGCCAGCAGCCCTTTACAGGGTCCCCACGAGCAGTACTTC.

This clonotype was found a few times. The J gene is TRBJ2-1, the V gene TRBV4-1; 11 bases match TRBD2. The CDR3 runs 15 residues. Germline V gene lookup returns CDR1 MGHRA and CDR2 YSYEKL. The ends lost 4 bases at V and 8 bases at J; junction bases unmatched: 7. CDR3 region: CASSPYSGGVDEQFF. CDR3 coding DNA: TGCGCCAGCAGCCCATATAGCGGGGGGGTCGATGAGCAGTTCTTC.

CDR3 nucleotides: TGTGCCAGCAGCTTGGCCCCAGACTTGGGCGACGAGCAGTACTTC. It codes for CASSLAPDLGDEQYF. This chain joins TRBV5-6 and TRBJ2-7; D ambiguous. Germline CDR1 SGHDT, CDR2 YYEEEE. The CDR3 has 15 amino acids. Trimming took 0 bases from V and 5 from J, leaving 15 bases between them.

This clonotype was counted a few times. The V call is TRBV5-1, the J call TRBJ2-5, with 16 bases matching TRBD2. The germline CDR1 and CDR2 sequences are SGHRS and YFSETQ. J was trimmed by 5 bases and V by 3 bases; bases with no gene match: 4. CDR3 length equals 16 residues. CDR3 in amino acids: CASSWGLAGGPETQYF. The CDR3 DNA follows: TGCGCCAGCAGCTGGGGACTAGCGGGAGGGCCGGAGACCCAGTACTTC.

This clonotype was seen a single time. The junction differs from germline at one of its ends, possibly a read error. This chain's CDR3 is CARSFGLAGGPRSYNEQFF. CDR3 sequence (DNA): TGTGCCCGCAGTTTTGGCCTAGCGGGAGGGCCCAGGTCCTACAATGAGCAGTTCTTC. The V and J genes are TRBV12-3 or TRBV12-4 and TRBJ2-1; TRBD2 matches at 12 bases. The CDR3 totals 19 residues.

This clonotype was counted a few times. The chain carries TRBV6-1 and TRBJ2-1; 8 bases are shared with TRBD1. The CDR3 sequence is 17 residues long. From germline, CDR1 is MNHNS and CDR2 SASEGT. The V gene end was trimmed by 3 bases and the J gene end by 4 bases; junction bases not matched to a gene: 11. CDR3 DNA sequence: TGTGCCAGCAGTGATCCGTTAGGGACAGGTATTTACAATGAGCAGTTCTTC. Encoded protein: CASSDPLGTGIYNEQFF.

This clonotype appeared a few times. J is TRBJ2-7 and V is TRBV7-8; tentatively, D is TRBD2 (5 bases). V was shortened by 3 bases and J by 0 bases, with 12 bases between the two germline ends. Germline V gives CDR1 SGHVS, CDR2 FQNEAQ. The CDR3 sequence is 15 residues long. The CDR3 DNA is TGTGCCAGCAGCTTTGCCCAGCGGAGCTCCTACGAGCAGTACTTC. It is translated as CASSFAQRSSYEQYF.

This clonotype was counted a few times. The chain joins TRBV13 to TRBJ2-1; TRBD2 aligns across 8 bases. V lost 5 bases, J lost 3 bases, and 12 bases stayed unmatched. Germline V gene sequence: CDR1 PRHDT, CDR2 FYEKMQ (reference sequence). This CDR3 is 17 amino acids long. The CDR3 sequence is CASSGPRAGGLYNEQFF. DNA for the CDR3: TGTGCCAGCAGCGGCCCCCGCGCGGGGGGTCTCTACAATGAGCAGTTCTTC.

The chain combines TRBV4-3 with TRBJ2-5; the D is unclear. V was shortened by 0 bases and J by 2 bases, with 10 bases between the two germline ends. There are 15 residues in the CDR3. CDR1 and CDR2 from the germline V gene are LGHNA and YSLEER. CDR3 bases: TGCGCCAGCAGCCAAGATCGTTGGTCTCAAGAGACCCAGTACTTC. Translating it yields CASSQDRWSQETQYF.

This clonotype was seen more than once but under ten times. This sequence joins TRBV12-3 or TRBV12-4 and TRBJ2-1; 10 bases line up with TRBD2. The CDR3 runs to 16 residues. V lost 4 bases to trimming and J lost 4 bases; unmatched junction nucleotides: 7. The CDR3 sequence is CASSYSGTSAYNEQFF. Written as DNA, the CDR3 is TGTGCCAGCAGTTACTCCGGGACTAGCGCATACAATGAGCAGTTCTTC.

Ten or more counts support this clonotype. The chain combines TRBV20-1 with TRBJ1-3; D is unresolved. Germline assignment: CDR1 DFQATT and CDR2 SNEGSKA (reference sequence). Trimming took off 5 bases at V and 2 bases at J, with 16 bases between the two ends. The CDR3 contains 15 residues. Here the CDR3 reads CSAPIPAEPGNTIYF. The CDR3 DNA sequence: TGCAGTGCTCCAATCCCGGCAGAACCTGGAAACACCATATATTTT.

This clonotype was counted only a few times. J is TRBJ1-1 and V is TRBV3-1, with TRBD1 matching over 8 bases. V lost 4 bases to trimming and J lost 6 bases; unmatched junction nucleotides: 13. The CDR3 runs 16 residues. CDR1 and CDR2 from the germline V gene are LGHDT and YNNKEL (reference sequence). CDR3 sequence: CASSPSMDRAIPEAFF. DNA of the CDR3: TGTGCCAGCAGCCCCTCAATGGACAGGGCCATCCCTGAAGCTTTCTTT.

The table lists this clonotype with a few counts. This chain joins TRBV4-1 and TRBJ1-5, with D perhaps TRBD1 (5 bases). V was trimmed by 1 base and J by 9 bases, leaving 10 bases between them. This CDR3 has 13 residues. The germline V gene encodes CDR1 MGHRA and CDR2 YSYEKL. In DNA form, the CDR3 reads TGCGCCAGCAGCCAAGTGGGGCAGGGGCCCCAGCATTTT. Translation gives CASSQVGQGPQHF.

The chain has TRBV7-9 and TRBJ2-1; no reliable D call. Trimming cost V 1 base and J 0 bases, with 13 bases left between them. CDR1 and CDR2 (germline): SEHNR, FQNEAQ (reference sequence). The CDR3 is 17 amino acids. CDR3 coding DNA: TGTGCCAGCAGCTTAGAGGAGTTTCTTGCCTCCTACAATGAGCAGTTCTTC. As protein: CASSLEEFLASYNEQFF.

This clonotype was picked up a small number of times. The CDR3 loop is CSVEADSGRAYEQYF. In DNA, the CDR3 is TGCAGCGTTGAAGCCGATAGCGGGAGGGCCTACGAGCAGTACTTC. The chain employs TRBV29-1 and TRBJ2-7; TRBD2 matches 11 bases. The CDR3 runs 15 residues. CDR1 is SQVTM and CDR2 is ANQGSEA in the germline V gene. The junction had 4 bases not matched to a gene; V was cut back by 1 base and J by 2 bases.

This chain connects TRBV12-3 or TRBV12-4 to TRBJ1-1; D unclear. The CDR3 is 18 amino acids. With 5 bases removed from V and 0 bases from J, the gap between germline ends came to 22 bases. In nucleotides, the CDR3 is TGTGCCAGCAGTCCAGGTTCAGTATTTGCCTATCTGAACACTGAAGCTTTCTTT. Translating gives CASSPGSVFAYLNTEAFF.

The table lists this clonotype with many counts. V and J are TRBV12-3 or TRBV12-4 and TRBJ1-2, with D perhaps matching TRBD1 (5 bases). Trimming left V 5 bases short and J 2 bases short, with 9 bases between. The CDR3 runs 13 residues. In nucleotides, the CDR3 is TGTGCCAGCAGTCCCGACAGAAACTATGGCTACACCTTC. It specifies CASSPDRNYGYTF.

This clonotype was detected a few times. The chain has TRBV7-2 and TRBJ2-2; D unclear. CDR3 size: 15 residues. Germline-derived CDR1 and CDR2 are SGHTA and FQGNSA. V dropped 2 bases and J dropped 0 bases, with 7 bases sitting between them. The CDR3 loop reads CASSLLGPNTGELFF. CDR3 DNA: TGTGCCAGCAGCTTATTAGGGCCGAACACCGGGGAGCTGTTTTTT.

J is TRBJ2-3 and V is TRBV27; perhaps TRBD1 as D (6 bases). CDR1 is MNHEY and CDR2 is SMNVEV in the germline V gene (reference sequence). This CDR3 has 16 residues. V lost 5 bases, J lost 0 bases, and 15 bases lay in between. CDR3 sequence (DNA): TGTGCCAGCAGTAGTCACAGGGTCACTAGCACAGATACGCAGTATTTT. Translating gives CASSSHRVTSTDTQYF.

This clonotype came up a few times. Here the CDR3 DNA reads TGTGCCAGCAGCTTTGAGGGACAGAGATACGAGCAGTACTTC. Amino acids: CASSFEGQRYEQYF. The chain couples TRBV5-4 to TRBJ2-7, with 7 bases matching TRBD1. Looked up from germline, CDR1 is SGHNT and CDR2 is YYREEE (reference sequence). Unmatched junction bases numbered 6, after V lost 2 bases and J lost 4 bases. The length of the CDR3 is 14 residues.